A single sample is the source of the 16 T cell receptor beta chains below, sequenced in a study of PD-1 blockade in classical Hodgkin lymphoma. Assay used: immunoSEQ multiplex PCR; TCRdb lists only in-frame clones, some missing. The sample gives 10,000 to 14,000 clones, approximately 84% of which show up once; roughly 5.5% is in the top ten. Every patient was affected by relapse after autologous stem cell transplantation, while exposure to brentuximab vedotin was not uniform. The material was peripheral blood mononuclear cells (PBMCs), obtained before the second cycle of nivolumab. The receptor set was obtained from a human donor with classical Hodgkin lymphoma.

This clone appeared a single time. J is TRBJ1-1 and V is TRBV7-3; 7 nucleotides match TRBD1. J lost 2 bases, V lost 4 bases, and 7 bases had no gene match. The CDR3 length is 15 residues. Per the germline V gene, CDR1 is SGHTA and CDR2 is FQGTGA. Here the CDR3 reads CASSSGTASNTEAFF. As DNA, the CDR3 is TGTGCCAGCAGCTCGGGGACAGCAAGTAACACTGAAGCTTTCTTT.

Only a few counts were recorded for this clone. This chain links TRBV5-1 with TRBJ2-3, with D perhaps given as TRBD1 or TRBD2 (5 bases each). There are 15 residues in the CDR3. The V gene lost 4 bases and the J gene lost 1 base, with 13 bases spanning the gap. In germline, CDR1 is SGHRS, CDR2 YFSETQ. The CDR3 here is CASSGGIVRTDTQYF. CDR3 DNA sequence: TGCGCCAGCAGCGGGGGAATCGTCCGCACAGATACGCAGTATTTT.

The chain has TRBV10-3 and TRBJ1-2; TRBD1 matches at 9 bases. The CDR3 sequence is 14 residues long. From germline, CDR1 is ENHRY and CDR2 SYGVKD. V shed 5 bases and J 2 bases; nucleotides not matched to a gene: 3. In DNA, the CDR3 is TGTGCCATCAGTCTACAGGGGGCGAACTATGGCTACACCTTC. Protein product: CAISLQGANYGYTF.

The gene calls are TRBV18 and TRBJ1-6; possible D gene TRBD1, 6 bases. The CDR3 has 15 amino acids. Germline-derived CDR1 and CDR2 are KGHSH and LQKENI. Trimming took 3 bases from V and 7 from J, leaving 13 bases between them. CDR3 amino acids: CASSPSGALNSPLHF. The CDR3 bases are TGTGCCAGCTCACCGTCGGGGGCTTTGAATTCACCCCTCCACTTT.

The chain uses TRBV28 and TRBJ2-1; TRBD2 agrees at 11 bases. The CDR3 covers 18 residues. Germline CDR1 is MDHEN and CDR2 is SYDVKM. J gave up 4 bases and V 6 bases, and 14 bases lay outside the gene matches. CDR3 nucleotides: TGTGCCAGCAGATCGGACAGGGCGGGACTAGCGGAATACAATGAGCAGTTCTTC. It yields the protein CASRSDRAGLAEYNEQFF.

The CDR3, as DNA: TGCGCCAGCAGCCAAGAACAGGGAAGCGGCTACACCTTC. Its translation: CASSQEQGSGYTF. The genes are TRBV4-3 and TRBJ1-2; D possibly corresponds to TRBD1 (6 bases). Trimming left V 0 bases short and J 8 bases short, with 10 bases between. This CDR3 spans 13 amino acids. Germline V CDR1 and CDR2: LGHNA, YSLEER.

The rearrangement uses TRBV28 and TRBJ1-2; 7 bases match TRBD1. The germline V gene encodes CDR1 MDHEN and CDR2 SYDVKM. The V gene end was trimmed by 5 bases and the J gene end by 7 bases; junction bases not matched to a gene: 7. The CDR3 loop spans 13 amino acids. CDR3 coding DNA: TGTGCCAGCAGTATTGGAGGGGGCCGTGGCTACACCTTC. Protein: CASSIGGGRGYTF.

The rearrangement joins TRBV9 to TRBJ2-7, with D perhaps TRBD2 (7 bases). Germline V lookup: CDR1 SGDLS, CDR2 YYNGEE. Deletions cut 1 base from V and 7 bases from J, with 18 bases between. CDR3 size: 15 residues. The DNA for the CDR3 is TGTGCCAGCAGCGTAAGGGGGAGGGGGGCAGATGAGCAGTACTTC. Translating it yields CASSVRGRGADEQYF.

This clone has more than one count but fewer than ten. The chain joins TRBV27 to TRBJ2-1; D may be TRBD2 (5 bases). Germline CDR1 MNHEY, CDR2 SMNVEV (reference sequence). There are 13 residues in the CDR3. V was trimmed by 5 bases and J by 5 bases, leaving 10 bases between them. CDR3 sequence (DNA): TGTGCCAGCAGTCTCGGAGGACACAATGAGCAGTTCTTC. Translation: CASSLGGHNEQFF.

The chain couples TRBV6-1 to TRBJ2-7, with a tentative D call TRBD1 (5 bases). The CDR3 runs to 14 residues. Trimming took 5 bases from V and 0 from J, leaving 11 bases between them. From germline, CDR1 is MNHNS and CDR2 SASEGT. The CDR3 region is CASSLTANSYEQYF. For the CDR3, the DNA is TGTGCCAGCAGTCTGACAGCGAACTCCTACGAGCAGTACTTC.

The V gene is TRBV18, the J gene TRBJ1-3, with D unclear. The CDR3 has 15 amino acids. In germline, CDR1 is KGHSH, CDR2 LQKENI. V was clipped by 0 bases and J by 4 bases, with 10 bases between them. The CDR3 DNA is TGTGCCAGCTCACCACCAGGCCTCTTGGGAAACACCATATATTTT. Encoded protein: CASSPPGLLGNTIYF.

The CDR3 spells CASSLSYEQYF. Here the CDR3 DNA reads TGTGCCAGCAGTTTAAGCTACGAGCAGTACTTC. The chain carries TRBV27 and TRBJ2-7; D unclear. Germline CDR1 reads MNHEY; CDR2 reads SMNVEV (reference sequence). V was cut by 2 bases and J by 3 bases, with 2 bases left in between. The CDR3 totals 11 residues.

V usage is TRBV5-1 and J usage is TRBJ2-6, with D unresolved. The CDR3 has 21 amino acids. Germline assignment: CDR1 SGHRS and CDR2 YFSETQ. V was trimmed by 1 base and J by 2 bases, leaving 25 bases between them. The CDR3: CASSLMRIGLQQMAGANVLTF. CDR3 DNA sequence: TGCGCCAGCAGCTTGATGCGGATTGGCCTCCAGCAAATGGCTGGGGCCAACGTCCTGACTTTC.

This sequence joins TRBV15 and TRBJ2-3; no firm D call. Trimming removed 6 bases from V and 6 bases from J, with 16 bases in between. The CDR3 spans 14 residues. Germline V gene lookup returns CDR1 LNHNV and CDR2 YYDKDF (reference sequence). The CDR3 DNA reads TGTGCCACCAGTTTTTTGACACCCGGGGATACGCAGTATTTT. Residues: CATSFLTPGDTQYF.

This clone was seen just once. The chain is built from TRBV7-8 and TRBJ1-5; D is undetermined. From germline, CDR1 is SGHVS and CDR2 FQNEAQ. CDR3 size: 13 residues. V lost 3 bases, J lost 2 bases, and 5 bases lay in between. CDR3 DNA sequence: TGTGCCAGCAGCTTCAGTGGCAATCAGCCCCAGCATTTT. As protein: CASSFSGNQPQHF.

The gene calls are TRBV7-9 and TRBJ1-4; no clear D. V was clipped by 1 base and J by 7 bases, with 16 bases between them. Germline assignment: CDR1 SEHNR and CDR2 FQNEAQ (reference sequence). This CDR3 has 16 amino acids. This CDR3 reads CASSLGGSSSGEKLFF. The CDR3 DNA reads TGTGCCAGCAGCTTAGGTGGGAGCAGCTCTGGTGAAAAACTGTTTTTT.